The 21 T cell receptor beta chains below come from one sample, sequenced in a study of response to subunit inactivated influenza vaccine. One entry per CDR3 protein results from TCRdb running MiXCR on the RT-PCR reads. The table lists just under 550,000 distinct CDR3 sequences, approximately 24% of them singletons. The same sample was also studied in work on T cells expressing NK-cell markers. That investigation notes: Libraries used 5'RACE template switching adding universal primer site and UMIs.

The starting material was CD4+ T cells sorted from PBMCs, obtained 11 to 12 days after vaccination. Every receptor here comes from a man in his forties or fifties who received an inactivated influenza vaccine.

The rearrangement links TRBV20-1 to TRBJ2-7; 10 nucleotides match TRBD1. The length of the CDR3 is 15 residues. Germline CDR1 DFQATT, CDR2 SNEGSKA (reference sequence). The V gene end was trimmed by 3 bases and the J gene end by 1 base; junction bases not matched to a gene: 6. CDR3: CSARTPGQGSYEQYF. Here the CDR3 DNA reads TGCAGTGCTAGGACCCCGGGACAGGGGTCCTACGAGCAGTACTTC.

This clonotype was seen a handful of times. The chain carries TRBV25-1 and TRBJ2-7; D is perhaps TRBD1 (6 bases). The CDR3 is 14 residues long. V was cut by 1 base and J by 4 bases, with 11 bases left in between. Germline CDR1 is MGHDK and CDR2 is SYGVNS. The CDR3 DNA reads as TGTGCCAGCAGTGAATCCGGCAGGGGTTACGAGCAGTACTTC. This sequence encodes CASSESGRGYEQYF.

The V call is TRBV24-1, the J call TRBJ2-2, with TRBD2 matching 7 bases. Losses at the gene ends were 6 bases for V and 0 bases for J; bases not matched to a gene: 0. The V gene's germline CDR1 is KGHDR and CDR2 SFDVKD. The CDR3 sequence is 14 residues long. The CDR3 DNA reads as TGTGCCACCAGTAGCGGGGCGAACACCGGGGAGCTGTTTTTT. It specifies CATSSGANTGELFF.

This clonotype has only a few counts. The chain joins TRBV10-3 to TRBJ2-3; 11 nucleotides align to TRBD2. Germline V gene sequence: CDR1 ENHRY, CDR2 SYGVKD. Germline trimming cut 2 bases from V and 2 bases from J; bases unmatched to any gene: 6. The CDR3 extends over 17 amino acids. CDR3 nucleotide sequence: TGTGCCATCAGTGAGCTACTAGCGGGGGCCATCACAGATACGCAGTATTTT. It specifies CAISELLAGAITDTQYF.

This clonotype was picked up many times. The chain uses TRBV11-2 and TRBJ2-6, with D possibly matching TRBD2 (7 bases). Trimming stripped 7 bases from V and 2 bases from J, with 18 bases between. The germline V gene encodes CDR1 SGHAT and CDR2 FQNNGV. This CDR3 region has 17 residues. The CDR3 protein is CASTTIGGRAGANVLTF. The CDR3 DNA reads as TGTGCCAGCACCACAATCGGGGGGCGCGCTGGGGCCAACGTCCTGACTTTC.

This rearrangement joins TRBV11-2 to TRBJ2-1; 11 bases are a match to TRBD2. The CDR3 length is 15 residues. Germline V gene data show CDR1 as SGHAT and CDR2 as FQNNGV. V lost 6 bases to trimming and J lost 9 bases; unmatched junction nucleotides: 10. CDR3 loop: CASRSTSGSRSEQFF. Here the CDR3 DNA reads TGTGCCAGCAGGTCCACTAGCGGGAGTCGCAGTGAGCAGTTCTTC.

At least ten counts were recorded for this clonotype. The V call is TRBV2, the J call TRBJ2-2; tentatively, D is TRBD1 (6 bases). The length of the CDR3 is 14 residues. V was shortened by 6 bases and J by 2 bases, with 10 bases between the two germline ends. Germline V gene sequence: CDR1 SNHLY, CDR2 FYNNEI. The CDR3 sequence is CASRRTANTGELFF. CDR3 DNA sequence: TGTGCCAGCAGGAGGACAGCAAACACCGGGGAGCTGTTTTTT.

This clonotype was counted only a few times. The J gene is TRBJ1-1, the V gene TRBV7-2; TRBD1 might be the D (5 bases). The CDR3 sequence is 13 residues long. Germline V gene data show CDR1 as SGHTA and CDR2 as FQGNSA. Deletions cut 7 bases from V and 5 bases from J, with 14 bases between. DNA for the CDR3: TGTGCCAGCACCTTGGGGGGGTGGACTGAAGCTTTCTTT. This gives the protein CASTLGGWTEAFF.

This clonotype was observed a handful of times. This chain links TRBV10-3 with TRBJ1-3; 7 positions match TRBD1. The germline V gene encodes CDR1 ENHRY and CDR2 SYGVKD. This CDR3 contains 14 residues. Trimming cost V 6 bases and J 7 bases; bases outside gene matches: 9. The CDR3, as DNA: TGTGCCATCAGCGTTGACAGGGATGGGAACACCATATATTTT. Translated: CAISVDRDGNTIYF.

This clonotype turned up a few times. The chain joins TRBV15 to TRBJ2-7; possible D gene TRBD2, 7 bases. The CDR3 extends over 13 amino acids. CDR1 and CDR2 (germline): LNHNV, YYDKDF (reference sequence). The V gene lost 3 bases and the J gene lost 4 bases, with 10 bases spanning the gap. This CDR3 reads CATSSRGAYEQYF. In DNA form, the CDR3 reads TGTGCCACCAGCAGCCGGGGGGCATACGAGCAGTACTTC.

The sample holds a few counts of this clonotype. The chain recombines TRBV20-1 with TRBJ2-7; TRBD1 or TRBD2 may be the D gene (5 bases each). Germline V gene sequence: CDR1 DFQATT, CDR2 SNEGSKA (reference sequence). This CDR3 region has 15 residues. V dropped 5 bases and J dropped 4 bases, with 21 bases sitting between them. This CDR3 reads CSALNPAGTGYEQYF. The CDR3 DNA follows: TGCAGTGCTCTTAATCCAGCCGGGACGGGGTACGAGCAGTACTTC.

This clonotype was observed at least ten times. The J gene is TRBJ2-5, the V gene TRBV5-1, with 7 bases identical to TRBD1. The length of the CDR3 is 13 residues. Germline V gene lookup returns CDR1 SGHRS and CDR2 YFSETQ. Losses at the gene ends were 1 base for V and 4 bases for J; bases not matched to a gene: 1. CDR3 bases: TGCGCCAGCAGCTTGACAGGGGTAGAGACCCAGTACTTC. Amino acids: CASSLTGVETQYF.

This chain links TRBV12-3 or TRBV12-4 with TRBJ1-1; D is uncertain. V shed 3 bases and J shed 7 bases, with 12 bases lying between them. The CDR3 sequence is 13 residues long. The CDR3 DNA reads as TGTGCCAGCAGTTTTATCGTAGGAATTGAAGCTTTCTTT. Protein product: CASSFIVGIEAFF.

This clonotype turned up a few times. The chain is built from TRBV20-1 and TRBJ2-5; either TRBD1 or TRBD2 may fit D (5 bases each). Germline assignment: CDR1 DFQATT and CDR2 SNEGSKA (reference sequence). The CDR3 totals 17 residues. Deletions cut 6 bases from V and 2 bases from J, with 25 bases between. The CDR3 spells CSAPSGVWTTPQETQYF. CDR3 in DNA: TGCAGTGCCCCCTCCGGGGTTTGGACAACCCCTCAAGAGACCCAGTACTTC.

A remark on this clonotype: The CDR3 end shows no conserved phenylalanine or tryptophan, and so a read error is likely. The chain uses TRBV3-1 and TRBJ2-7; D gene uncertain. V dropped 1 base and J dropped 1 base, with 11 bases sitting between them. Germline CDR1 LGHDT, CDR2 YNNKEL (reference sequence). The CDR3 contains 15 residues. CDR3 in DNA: TGTGCCAGCAGCCAAGGGGCCATGAGGTCCTACGAGCAGTACATC. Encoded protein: CASSQGAMRSYEQYI.

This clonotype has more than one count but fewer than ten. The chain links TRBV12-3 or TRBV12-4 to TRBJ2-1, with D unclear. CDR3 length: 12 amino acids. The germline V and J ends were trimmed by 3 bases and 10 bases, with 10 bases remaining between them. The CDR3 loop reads CASSLRQREQFF. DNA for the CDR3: TGTGCCAGCAGTTTGCGACAACGAGAGCAGTTCTTC.

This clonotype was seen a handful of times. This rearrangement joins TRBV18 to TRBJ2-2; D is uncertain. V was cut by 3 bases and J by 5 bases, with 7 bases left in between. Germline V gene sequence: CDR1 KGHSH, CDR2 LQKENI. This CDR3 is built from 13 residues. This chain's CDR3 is CASSPSSTGELFF. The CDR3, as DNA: TGTGCCAGCTCACCGTCATCTACCGGGGAGCTGTTTTTT.

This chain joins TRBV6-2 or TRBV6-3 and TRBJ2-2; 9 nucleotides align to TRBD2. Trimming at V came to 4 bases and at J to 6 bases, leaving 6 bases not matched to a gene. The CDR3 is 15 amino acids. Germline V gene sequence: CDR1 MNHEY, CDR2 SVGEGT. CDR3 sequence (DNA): TGTGCCAGCAGTTTCATGGGACTAGCTGCCGGGGAGCTGTTTTTT. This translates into CASSFMGLAAGELFF.

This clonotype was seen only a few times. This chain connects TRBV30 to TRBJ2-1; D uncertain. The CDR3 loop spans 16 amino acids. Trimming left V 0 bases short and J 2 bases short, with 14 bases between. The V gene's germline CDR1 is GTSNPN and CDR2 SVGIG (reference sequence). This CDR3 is CAWSVVGTVAYNEQFF. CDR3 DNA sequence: TGTGCCTGGAGTGTAGTGGGCACCGTAGCCTACAATGAGCAGTTCTTC.

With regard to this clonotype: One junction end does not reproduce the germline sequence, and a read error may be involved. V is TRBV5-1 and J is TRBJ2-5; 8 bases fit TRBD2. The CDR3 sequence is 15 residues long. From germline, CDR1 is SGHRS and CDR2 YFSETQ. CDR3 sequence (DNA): TGTGCCAGCAGCCGGGGGGGGGAGCGTCAAGAGACCCAGTACTTC. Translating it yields CASSRGGERQETQYF. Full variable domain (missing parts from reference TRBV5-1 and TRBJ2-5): KAGVTQTPRYLIKTRGQQVTLSCSPISGHRSVSWYQQTPGQGLQFLFEYFSETQRNKGNFPGRFSGRQFSNSRSEMNVSTLELGDSALYLCASSRGGERQETQYFGPGTRLLVL.

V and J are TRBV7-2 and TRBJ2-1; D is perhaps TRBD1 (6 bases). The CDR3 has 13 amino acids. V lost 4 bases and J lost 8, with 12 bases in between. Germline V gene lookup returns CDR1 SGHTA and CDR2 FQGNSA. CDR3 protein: CASSSIDRHEQFF. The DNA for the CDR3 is TGTGCCAGCAGCTCGATAGACAGGCATGAGCAGTTCTTC.